One sample yielded the 9 T cell receptor beta chains listed below, sequenced in a study of blood T cell repertoires in COVID-19. Data came from immunoSEQ multiplex PCR; TCRdb stores just in-frame clones and leaves some out. The data contain roughly 70,000 clones, 70% to 90% of them seen just once; the ten biggest clones take up roughly 18%. Sequencing was carried out using peripheral blood. Source of these receptors: a woman over 75 with acute or convalescent COVID-19.

The table lists this clone with a few counts. V and J are TRBV9 and TRBJ2-4; TRBD2 is a possible D gene (6 bases). The germline gives CDR1 SGDLS, CDR2 YYNGEE. The CDR3 consists of 16 residues. Trimming cost V 4 bases and J 0 bases, with 14 bases left between them. The CDR3 sequence is CASSPSKGLAKNIQYF. For the CDR3, the DNA is TGTGCCAGCAGCCCCTCGAAGGGACTAGCCAAAAACATTCAGTACTTC.

Worth noting for this clone: Different DNA sequences within this sample yield the same CDR3. The chain links TRBV7-3 to TRBJ2-1; no clear D. The CDR3 has 13 amino acids. The germline gives CDR1 SGHTA, CDR2 FQGTGA. With 2 bases removed from V and 5 bases from J, the gap between germline ends came to 7 bases. In DNA form, the CDR3 reads TGTGCCAGCAGCTTAGATCGCGACAATGAGCAGTTCTTC. Amino acid sequence: CASSLDRDNEQFF.

There are many counts of this clone. J is TRBJ2-1 and V is TRBV6-1, with 8 bases matching TRBD1. CDR1 MNHNS and CDR2 SASEGT come from the germline V gene. Losses at the gene ends were 3 bases for V and 8 bases for J; bases not matched to a gene: 6. The CDR3 loop spans 14 amino acids. Here the CDR3 reads CASSEVPGGHEQFF. The CDR3 DNA follows: TGTGCCAGCAGTGAGGTGCCAGGGGGCCATGAGCAGTTCTTC.

This clone counts as medium-sized. This chain uses TRBV19 with TRBJ1-2; 10 positions agree with TRBD1. This CDR3 has 16 amino acids. Per the germline V gene, CDR1 is LNHDA and CDR2 is SQIVND (reference sequence). The J segment lost 2 bases and the V segment lost 7 bases, leaving 10 bases of the junction unmatched. The CDR3 nucleotides are TGTGCCAGTACGGTCGGGACAGGGGCGCAGAACTATGGCTACACCTTC. This encodes CASTVGTGAQNYGYTF.

The rearrangement joins TRBV23-1 to TRBJ2-3; D ambiguous. TRBV23-1 qualifies as an ORF whose function is uncertain. V lost 4 bases and J lost 4, with 12 bases in between. The CDR3 runs 14 residues. The CDR3 loop reads CASSLLRMSDTQYF. The CDR3 bases are TGCGCCAGCAGTCTTCTTAGAATGTCAGATACGCAGTATTTT.

The rearrangement links TRBV12-3 or TRBV12-4 to TRBJ2-3; D unresolved. With 5 bases removed from V and 10 bases from J, the gap between germline ends came to 16 bases. The CDR3 is 13 residues long. CDR3 sequence: CASSRPVPPAQYF. The DNA of the CDR3 is TGTGCCAGCAGTCGCCCCGTCCCACCGGCGCAGTATTTT.

The chain couples TRBV28 to TRBJ1-4; 7 bases fit TRBD1. CDR1 is MDHEN and CDR2 is SYDVKM in the germline V gene. V lost 8 bases and J lost 8; bases outside the gene matches: 5. CDR3 size: 12 residues. Written as DNA, the CDR3 is TGTGCCAGCCTCGGACAGGCGGAAAAACTGTTTTTT. This sequence encodes CASLGQAEKLFF.

Concerning this clone itself: At one of its ends the junction is not consistent with the germline gene, which may arise from a read error. V is TRBV5-1 and J is TRBJ2-2, with 8 bases lining up with TRBD1. The CDR3 is 15 amino acids. Germline-derived CDR1 and CDR2 are SGHRS and YFSETQ. The CDR3 sequence: CASNLVQGAAGELFF. The CDR3 bases are TGCGCCAGCAACTTGGTTCAGGGGGCTGCCGGGGAGCTGTTTTTT.

The chain combines TRBV18 with TRBJ1-2; D call uncertain. CDR1 and CDR2 from the germline V gene are KGHSH and LQKENI. Trimming pared 3 bases from V and 3 bases from J, leaving 2 bases between. The CDR3 is 11 amino acids. This CDR3 is CASSPDYGYTF. The CDR3 DNA sequence: TGTGCCAGCTCACCCGACTATGGCTACACCTTC.